This T cell receptor (beta chain) was captured in a study of regulatory T cells in long-lasting Graves disease. Study results and caveats: Preferential use of TRBV28, TRBJ1-2 and TRBJ2-5 was seen in persistent disease.

The CDR3 runs to 15 residues. CDR1 is SGHTA and CDR2 is FQGTGA in the germline V gene. The J segment lost 1 base and the V segment lost 4 bases, leaving 6 bases of the junction unmatched. With iRepertoire HTBI primers and Arm-PCR of CDR3 regions, TCR beta libraries were built. TCRdb processed the multiplex PCR reads anew with MiXCR; each CDR3 protein has one entry. The data show a few hundred thousand distinct CDR3 sequences, with 20% to 25% seen just once and around 30% held by the top ten. Worth noting for this clonotype: The antigen remains undetermined.

Time point in this sample: persistent/refractory GD, antithyroid drugs over 5 years with positive TRAb. The TCR library was made from RNA that had been extracted from PBMCs in TRIzol. The V call is TRBV7-3, the J call TRBJ1-1; 7 bases fit TRBD1. Sample: peripheral blood mononuclear cells (PBMCs), taken when the disease was refractory, from a patient treated with antithyroid drugs. This clonotype was sampled from a woman in her 40s with Graves disease. CDR3 loop: CASSSGGGSNTEAFF. CDR3 DNA: TGTGCCAGCAGCTCAGGGGGTGGGTCGAACACTGAAGCTTTCTTT.